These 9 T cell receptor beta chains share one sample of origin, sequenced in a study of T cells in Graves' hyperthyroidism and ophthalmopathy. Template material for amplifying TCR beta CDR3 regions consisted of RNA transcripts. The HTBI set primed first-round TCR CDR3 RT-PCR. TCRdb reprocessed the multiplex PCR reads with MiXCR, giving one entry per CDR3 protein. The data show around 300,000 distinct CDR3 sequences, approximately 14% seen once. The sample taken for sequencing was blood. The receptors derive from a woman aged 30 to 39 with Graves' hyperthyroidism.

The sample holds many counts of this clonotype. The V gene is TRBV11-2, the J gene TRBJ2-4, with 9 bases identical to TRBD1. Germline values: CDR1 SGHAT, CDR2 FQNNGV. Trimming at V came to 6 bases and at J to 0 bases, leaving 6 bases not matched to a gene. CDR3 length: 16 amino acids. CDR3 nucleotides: TGTGCCAGCAGTTCAACAGGGGGCCTAGCCAAAAACATTCAGTACTTC. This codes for CASSSTGGLAKNIQYF.

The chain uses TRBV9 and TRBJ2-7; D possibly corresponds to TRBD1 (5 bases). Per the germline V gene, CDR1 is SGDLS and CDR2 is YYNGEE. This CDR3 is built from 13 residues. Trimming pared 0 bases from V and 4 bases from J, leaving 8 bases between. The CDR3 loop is CASSVDDSYEQYF. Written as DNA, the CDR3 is TGTGCCAGCAGCGTAGATGACAGTTACGAGCAGTACTTC.

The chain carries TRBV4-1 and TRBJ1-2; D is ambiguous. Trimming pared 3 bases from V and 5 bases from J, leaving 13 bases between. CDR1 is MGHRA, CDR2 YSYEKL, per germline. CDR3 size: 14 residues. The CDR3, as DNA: TGCGCCAGCAGCCACGACTCCGGAGGGTATGGCTACACCTTC. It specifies CASSHDSGGYGYTF.

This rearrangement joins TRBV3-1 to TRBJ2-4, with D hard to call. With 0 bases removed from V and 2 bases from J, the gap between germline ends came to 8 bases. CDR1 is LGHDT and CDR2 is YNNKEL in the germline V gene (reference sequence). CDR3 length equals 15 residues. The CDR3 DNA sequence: TGTGCCAGCAGCCAAGAAGGCGGCACCAAAAACATTCAGTACTTC. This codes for CASSQEGGTKNIQYF.

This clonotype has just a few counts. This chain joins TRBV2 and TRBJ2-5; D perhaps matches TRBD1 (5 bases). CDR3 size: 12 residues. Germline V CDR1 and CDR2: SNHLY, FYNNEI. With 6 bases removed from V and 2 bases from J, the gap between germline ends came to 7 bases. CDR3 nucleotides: TGTGCCAGCAGGCAGGGTCAAGAGACCCAGTACTTC. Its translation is CASRQGQETQYF.

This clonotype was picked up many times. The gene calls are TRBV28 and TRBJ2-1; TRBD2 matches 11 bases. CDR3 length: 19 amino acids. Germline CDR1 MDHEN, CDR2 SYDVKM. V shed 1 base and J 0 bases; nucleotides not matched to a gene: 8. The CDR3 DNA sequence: TGTGCCAGCAGTTTATACCCTAGCGGGAGGCCTAGCTCCTACAATGAGCAGTTCTTC. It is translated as CASSLYPSGRPSSYNEQFF.

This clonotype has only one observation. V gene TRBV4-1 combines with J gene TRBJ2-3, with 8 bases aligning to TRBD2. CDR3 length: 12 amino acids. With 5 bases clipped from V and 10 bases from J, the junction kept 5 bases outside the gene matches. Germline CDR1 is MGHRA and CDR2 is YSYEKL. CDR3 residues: CASSDFSGAQYF. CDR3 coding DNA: TGCGCCAGCAGCGATTTTAGCGGGGCGCAGTATTTT.

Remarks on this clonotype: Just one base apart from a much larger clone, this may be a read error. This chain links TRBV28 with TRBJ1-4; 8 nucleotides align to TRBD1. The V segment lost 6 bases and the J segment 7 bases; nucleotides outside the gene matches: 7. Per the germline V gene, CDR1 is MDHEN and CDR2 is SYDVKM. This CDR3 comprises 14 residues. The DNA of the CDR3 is TGTGCCAGCAGCGCCCGGACAGGGTTTGAAAAACTGTTTTTT. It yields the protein CASSARTGFEKLFF.

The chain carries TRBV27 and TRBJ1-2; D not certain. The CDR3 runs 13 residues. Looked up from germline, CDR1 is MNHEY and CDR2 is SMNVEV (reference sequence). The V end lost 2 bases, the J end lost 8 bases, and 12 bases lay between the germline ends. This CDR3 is CASSLGWSGGYTF. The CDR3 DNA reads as TGTGCCAGCAGTTTAGGCTGGTCGGGAGGCTACACCTTC.